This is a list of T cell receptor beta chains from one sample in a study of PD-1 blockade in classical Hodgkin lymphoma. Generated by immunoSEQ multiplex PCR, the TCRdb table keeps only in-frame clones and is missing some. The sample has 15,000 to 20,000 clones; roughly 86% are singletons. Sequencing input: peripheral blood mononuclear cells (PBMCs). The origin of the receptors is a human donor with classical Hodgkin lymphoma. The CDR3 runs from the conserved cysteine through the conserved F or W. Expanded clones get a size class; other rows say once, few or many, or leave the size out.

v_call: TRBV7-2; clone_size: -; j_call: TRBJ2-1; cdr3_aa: CASSRIPVSGMENEQFF
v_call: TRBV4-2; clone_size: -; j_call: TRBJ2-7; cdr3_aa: CASSQALGSGRGDEQYF
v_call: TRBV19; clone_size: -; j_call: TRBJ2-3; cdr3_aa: CASSRLSGAVTDTQYF
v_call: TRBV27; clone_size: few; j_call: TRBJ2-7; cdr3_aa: CASSHKGGINYEQYF
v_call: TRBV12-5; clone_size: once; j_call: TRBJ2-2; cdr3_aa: CASGLYSGAVF
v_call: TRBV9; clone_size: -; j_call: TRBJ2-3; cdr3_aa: CASSVAGLVGTDTQYF
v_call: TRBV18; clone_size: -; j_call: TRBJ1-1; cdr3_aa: CASSPVGQSNTEAFF
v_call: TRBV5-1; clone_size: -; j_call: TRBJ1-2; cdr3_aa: CASSADYGYTF
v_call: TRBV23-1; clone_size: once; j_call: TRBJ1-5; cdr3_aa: CASLRVNQPQHF
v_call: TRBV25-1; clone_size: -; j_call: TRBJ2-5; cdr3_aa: CASSSGMKTQYF
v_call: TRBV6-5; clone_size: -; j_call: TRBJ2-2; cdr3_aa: CASSYSSGVGELFF
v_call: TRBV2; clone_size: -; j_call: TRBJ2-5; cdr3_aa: CASSGTGRGETQYF
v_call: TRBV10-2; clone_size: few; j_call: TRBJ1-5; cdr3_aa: CASRDADQPQHF
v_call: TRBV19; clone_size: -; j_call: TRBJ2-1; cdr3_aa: CASGGRAYNEQFF
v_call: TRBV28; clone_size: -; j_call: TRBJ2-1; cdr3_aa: CASSFPGPYGTSGRAIYNEQFF
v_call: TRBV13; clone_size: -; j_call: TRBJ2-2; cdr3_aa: CASSVLVGTGELFF
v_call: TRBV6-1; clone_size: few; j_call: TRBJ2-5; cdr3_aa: CASSEREDGGETQYF
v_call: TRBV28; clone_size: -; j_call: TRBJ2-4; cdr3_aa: CASSSVGSIAKNIQYF
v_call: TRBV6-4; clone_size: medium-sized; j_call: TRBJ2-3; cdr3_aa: CASSVTSGSTDTQYF
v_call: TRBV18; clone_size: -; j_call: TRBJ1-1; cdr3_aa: CASSPPHGNTEAFF
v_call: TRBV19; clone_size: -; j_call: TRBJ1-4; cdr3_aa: CASSIGGLTNEKLFF
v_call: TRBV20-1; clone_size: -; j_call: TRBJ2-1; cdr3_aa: CSASFVNEQFF
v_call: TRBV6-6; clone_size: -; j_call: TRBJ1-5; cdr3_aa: CASSYKGNYQPQHF
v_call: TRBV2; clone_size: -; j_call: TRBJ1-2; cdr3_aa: CASTLLANYGYTF
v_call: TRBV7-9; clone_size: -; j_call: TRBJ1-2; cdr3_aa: CASGGGASYYGYTF
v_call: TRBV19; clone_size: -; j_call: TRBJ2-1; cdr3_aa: CASRKEGLSNEQFF
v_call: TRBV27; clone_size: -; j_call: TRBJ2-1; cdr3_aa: CASRSGTGNNNEQFF
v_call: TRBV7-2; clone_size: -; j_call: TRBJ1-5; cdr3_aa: CASSLTGKGQPQHF
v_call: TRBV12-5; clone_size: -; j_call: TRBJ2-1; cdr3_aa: CASGWGQGSYNEQFF
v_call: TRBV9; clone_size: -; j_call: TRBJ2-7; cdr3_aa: CASSPRGELATGSYEQYF
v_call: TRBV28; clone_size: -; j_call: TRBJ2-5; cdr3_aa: CASSLLVSRETQYF
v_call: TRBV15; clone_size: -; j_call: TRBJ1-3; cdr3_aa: CATSSSGDRGGNTIYF
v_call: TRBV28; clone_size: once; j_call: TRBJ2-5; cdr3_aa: CASSRTSGQETQYF
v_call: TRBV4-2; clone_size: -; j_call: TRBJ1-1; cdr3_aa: CASSQEGGRVKAFF
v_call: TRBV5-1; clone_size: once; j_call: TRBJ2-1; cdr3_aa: CASRAGGEQFF
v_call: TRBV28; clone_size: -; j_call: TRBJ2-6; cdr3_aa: CASRSWTGGISGANVLTF
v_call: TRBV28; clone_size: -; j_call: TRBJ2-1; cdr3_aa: CASSMGTSGYNEQFF
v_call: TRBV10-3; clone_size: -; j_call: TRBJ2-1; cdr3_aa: CAISGTSWTGNEQFF
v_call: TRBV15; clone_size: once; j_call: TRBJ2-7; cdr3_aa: CATSSHDRDEQYF
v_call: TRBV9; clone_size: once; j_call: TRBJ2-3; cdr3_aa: CASSGTGTSGPGDRDTQYF
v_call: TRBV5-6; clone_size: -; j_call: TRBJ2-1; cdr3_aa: CASSFPQGYYNEQFF
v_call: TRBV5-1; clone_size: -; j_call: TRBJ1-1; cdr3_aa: CASSLLGGNTEAFF
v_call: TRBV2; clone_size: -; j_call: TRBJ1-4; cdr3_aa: CASSEGGFRLFF
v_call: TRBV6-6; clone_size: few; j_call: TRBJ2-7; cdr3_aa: CASSYSEVQSYEQYF
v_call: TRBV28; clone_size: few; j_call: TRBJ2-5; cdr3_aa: CASSPGLAGGRKTQYF
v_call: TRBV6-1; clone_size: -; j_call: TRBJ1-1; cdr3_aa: CASSHQGNTEAFF
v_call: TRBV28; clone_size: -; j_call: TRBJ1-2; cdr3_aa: CASSLTRQGYGYTF
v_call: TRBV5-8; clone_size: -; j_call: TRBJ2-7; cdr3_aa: CASSTGRTSSYEQYF